A single sample gave rise to the 5 T cell receptor beta chains below, sequenced in a study of blood T cell repertoires in COVID-19 (TCRdb year 2020). Library construction relied on the immunoSEQ multiplex PCR assay. TCRdb limited this immuneACCESS table to in-frame rearrangements with V and J called. A share of clones is missing; checked studies link under half to unresolved V genes, and the rest is unexplained. Here the sample has approximately 110,000 clones; less than 85% occur a single time. The ten largest make up around 4.2% of the sample. The specimen sequenced was peripheral blood. These receptors all come from a human donor in a cohort sampled during active or convalescent COVID-19.

V usage is TRBV20-1 and J usage is TRBJ2-7; D is possibly TRBD1 (5 bases). Germline CDR1 and CDR2: DFQATT and SNEGSKA (reference sequence). The ends were cut back, 0 bases at V and 8 bases at J, with 8 bases in the middle. There are 11 residues in the CDR3. The CDR3 region has the DNA TGCAGTGCTAGAGAGGCAGGGCAGCAGTACTTC. It codes for CSAREAGQQYF.

V gene TRBV11-2 combines with J gene TRBJ1-4, with D possibly TRBD1 on 5 matching bases. The germline CDR1 and CDR2 sequences are SGHAT and FQNNGV. CDR3 length: 14 amino acids. V was clipped by 1 base and J by 5 bases, with 8 bases between them. The CDR3 sequence: CASSLGQGNEKLFF. CDR3 coding DNA: TGTGCCAGCAGCTTAGGTCAGGGAAATGAAAAACTGTTTTTT.

The CDR3 nucleotides are TGTGCCAGCTCAAAAATGGGGGGGGCCTATTCTCAGGAGCAGTTCTTC. Translation gives CASSKMGGAYSQEQFF. The J gene is TRBJ2-1, the V gene TRBV18; D is perhaps TRBD2 (7 bases). CDR3 length: 16 amino acids. The V gene lost 5 bases and the J gene lost 10 bases, with 24 bases spanning the gap. Germline-derived CDR1 and CDR2 are KGHSH and LQKENI.

This clone was observed once. The chain combines TRBV5-5 with TRBJ1-3, with a possible D match to TRBD1 (6 bases). The CDR3 is 15 amino acids. The V gene's germline CDR1 is SGHKS and CDR2 YYEKEE (reference sequence). Trimming took off 4 bases at V and 1 base at J, with 12 bases between the two ends. DNA of the CDR3: TGTGCCAGCAGCCCGTGGGGGCGGTCTGGAAACACCATATATTTT. Translating it yields CASSPWGRSGNTIYF.

The chain uses TRBV3-1 (or the pseudogene TRBV3-2) and TRBJ2-3, with D maybe TRBD2 (5 bases). The CDR3 has 16 amino acids. The germline V gene encodes CDR1 LGHDT and CDR2 YNNKEL (reference sequence). V was cut by 0 bases and J by 2 bases, with 12 bases left in between. CDR3 bases: TGTGCCAGCAGCCAAGAAGTCCCTAGCATCACAGATACGCAGTATTTT. Protein sequence: CASSQEVPSITDTQYF.